The source of this TCR beta chain is a study of blood T cells in healthy people across ages. Study context: Template switching picked up about one barcoded beta molecule for each two T cells.

With a J-beta primer mix and a sample-barcoded 5' primer, a second PCR ran about 7 to 12 cycles. Each of the samples gave a minimum of 2.5 million paired-end reads that contained CDR3. TCRdb called the 5' RACE reads again in MiXCR, with one record for every CDR3 protein. The sample gives approximately 1,000,000 distinct CDR3 sequences, under 45% of which show up once; under 20% is in the top ten. This clonotype was seen more than once but under ten times. V was cut by 3 bases and J by 3 bases, with 9 bases left in between. Looked up from germline, CDR1 is LNHNV and CDR2 is YYDKDF (reference sequence). This CDR3 has 13 amino acids.

This chain connects TRBV15 to TRBJ2-7, with D maybe TRBD1 (6 bases). The specimen sequenced was blood. The receptor comes from a woman aged 55-69 years in good health. The CDR3 spells CATSRDRVYEQYF. The CDR3 nucleotides are TGTGCCACCAGCAGGGACAGAGTCTACGAGCAGTACTTC.